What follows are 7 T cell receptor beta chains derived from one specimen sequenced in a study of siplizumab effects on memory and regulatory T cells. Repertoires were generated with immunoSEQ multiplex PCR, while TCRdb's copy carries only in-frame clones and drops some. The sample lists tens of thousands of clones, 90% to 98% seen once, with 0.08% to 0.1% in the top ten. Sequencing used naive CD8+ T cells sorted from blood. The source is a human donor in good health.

CDR3 sequence: CASSLGRADTF. CDR3 nucleotide sequence: TGTGCCAGCAGCTTGGGTAGGGCTGACACCTTC. This chain links TRBV5-4 with TRBJ1-2; D is unclear. The CDR3 runs to 11 residues. Germline assignment: CDR1 SGHNT and CDR2 YYREEE (reference sequence). Trimming shortened V by 0 bases and J by 12 bases, and 9 bases separated the two germline ends.

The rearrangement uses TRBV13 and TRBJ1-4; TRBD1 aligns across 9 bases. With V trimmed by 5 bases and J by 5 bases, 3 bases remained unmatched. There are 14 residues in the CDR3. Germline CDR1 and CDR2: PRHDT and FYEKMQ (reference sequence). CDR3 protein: CASSTGTGNEKLFF. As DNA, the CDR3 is TGTGCCAGCAGCACCGGGACAGGGAATGAAAAACTGTTTTTT. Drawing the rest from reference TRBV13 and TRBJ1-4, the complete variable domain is AAGVIQSPRHLIKEKRETATLKCYPIPRHDTVYWYQQGPGQDPQFLISFYEKMQSDKGSIPDRFSAQQFSDYHSELNMSSLELGDSALYFCASSTGTGNEKLFFGSGTQLSVL.

In DNA form, the CDR3 reads TGTGCCAGTAGTCCGACAGGGGTTGAGCAGTTCTTC. It translates to CASSPTGVEQFF. The chain has TRBV19 and TRBJ2-1; TRBD1 agrees at 8 bases. The CDR3 covers 12 residues. Looked up from germline, CDR1 is LNHDA and CDR2 is SQIVND (reference sequence). V lost 5 bases to trimming and J lost 9 bases; unmatched junction nucleotides: 3.

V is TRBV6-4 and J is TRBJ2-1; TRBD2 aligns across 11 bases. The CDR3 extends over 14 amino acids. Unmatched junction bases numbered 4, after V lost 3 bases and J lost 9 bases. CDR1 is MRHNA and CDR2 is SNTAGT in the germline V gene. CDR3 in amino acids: CASSETSGASEQFF. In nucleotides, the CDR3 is TGTGCCAGCAGTGAGACTAGCGGGGCCTCTGAGCAGTTCTTC.

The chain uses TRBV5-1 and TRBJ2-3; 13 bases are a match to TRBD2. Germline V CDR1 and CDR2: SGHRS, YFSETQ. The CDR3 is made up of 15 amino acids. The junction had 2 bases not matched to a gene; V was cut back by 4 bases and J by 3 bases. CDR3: CASSQGLAGTDTQYF. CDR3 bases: TGCGCCAGCAGCCAGGGACTAGCGGGGACAGATACGCAGTATTTT. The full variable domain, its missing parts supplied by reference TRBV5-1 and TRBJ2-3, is KAGVTQTPRYLIKTRGQQVTLSCSPISGHRSVSWYQQTPGQGLQFLFEYFSETQRNKGNFPGRFSGRQFSNSRSEMNVSTLELGDSALYLCASSQGLAGTDTQYFGPGTRLTVL.

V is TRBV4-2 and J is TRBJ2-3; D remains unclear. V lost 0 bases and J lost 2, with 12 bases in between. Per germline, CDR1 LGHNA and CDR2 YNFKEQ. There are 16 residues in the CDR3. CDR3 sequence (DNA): TGTGCCAGCAGCCAAGAGAGGTGGCTTATCACAGATACGCAGTATTTT. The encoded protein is CASSQERWLITDTQYF.

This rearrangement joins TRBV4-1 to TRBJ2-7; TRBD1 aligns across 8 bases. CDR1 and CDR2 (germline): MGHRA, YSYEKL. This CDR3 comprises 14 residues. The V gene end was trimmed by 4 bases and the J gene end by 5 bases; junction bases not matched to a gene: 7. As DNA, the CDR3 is TGCGCCAGCAGCCGGCCGGACAGGGAGAACGAGCAGTACTTC. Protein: CASSRPDRENEQYF.